This T cell receptor beta chain was obtained from a study of OX40 agonist ivuxolimab in advanced cancers. Across the study: It was permissible to have had prior anti-PD-1, anti-PD-L1 or anti-CTLA-4 therapy, and around 40% had some. Partial response was recorded in three patients: one hepatocellular carcinoma and two cutaneous melanoma cases.

Patients with a history of autoimmune disease or on systemic immunosuppression were excluded. Sequencing was performed with immunoSEQ multiplex PCR; in TCRdb, only in-frame clones are kept and a portion is missing. Of some 73,000 clones detected, around 90% appear once; the ten largest clones hold approximately 0.86%. There are 15 residues in the CDR3. The germline CDR1 and CDR2 sequences are MNHNS and SASEGT. Trimming pared 2 bases from V and 7 bases from J, leaving 15 bases between. This clone turned up a few times. The sequence came from an adult with an advanced solid tumor such as melanoma, head and neck, liver or kidney cancer. The source was CD4+ or CD8+ T cells sorted from blood, collected in a trial of the OX40 agonist ivuxolimab. The chain combines TRBV6-1 with TRBJ1-5; possible D gene TRBD1, 5 bases. Here the CDR3 reads CASSESGKGRQPQHF. The CDR3 DNA reads as TGTGCCAGCAGTGAATCAGGGAAGGGCAGGCAGCCCCAGCATTTT.